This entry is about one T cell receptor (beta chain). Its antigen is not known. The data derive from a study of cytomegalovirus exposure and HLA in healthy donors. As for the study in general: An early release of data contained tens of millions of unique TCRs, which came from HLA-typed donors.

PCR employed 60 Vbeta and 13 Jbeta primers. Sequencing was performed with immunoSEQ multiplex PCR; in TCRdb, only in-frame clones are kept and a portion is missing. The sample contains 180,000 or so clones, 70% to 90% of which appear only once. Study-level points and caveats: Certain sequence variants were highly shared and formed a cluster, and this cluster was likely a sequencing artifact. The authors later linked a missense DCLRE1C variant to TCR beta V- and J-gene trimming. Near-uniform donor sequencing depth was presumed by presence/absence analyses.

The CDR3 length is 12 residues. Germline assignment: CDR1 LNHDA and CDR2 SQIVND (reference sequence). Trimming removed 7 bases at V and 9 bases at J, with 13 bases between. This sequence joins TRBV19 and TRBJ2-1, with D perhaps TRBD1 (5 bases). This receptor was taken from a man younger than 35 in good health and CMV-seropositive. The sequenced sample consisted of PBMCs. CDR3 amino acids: CASTGNPGEQFF. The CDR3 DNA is TGTGCCAGTACAGGGAATCCCGGTGAGCAGTTCTTC.